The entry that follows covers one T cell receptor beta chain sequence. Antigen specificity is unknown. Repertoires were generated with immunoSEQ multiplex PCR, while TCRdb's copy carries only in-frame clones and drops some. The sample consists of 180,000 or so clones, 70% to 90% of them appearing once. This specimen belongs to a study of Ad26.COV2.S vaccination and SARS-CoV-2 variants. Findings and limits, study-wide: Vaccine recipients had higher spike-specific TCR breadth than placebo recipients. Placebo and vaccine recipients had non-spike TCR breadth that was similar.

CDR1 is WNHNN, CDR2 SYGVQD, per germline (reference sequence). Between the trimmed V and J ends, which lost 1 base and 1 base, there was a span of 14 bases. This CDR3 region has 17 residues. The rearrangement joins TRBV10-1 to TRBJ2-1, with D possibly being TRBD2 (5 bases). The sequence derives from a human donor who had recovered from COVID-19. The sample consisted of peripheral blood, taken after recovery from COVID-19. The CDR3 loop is CASSEWRPARSYNEQFF. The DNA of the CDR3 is TGCGCCAGCAGTGAGTGGAGGCCGGCGCGTTCCTACAATGAGCAGTTCTTC.